Listed here are 20 T cell receptor beta chains from one sample, sequenced in a study of blood T cell repertoires in COVID-19. Sequencing was performed with immunoSEQ multiplex PCR; in TCRdb, only in-frame clones are kept and a portion is missing. The sample contains about 95,000 clones, 81% of which appear only once. Sequencing used peripheral blood. Receptors were obtained from an elderly man with COVID-19, enrolled during active disease.

The chain links TRBV28 to TRBJ2-7, with 7 bases fitting TRBD1. The germline gives CDR1 MDHEN, CDR2 SYDVKM. V dropped 5 bases and J dropped 6; count of bases not matched to a gene: 7. The CDR3 is 13 residues long. CDR3 nucleotide sequence: TGTGCCAGCAGTCCCCAGGGACAGCTCGAGCAGTACTTC. It yields the protein CASSPQGQLEQYF.

V usage is TRBV6-5 and J usage is TRBJ2-2; TRBD2 matches at 7 bases. This CDR3 region has 15 residues. Germline-derived CDR1 and CDR2 are MNHEY and SVGAGI. J lost 2 bases, V lost 6 bases, and 6 bases had no gene match. CDR3 coding DNA: TGTGCCAGCAGGGGGGGGAGGGTAAACACCGGGGAGCTGTTTTTT. Its translation: CASRGGRVNTGELFF.

The chain joins TRBV19 to TRBJ2-2; no reliable D call. The germline V gene has CDR1 LNHDA and CDR2 SQIVND (reference sequence). CDR3 length: 15 residues. With 4 bases removed from V and 1 base from J, the gap between germline ends came to 10 bases. CDR3 coding DNA: TGTGCCAGTAGTAAAGGTCTAGTGAACACCGGGGAGCTGTTTTTT. It encodes CASSKGLVNTGELFF.

The chain carries TRBV5-4 and TRBJ2-5, with D possibly TRBD2 on 6 matching bases. CDR1 is SGHNT and CDR2 is YYREEE in the germline V gene (reference sequence). CDR3 length: 14 amino acids. The V end was cut by 3 bases, the J end by 4 bases, with 13 bases between. DNA of the CDR3: TGTGCCAGCAGCTCGATGGGACTTAGAGAGACCCAGTACTTC. It is translated as CASSSMGLRETQYF.

This chain joins TRBV3-1 (or the pseudogene TRBV3-2) and TRBJ1-2; unclear D gene. CDR1 LGHDT and CDR2 YNNKEL come from the germline V gene (reference sequence). V lost 4 bases, J lost 5 bases, and 11 bases lay in between. CDR3 size: 13 residues. The CDR3 DNA reads as TGTGCCAGCAGCCCTGGCGGATATTATGGCTACACCTTC. It specifies CASSPGGYYGYTF.

CDR3 residues: CASSLRDTFATNEKLFF. The CDR3 nucleotides are TGCGCCAGCAGCTTGAGGGACACTTTTGCAACTAATGAAAAACTGTTTTTT. This chain uses TRBV5-1 with TRBJ1-4; TRBD1 is a possible D gene (6 bases). Trimming took off 1 base at V and 0 bases at J, with 13 bases between the two ends. Germline V gives CDR1 SGHRS, CDR2 YFSETQ. The CDR3 runs 17 residues.

The V and J genes are TRBV7-2 and TRBJ1-3; 7 bases match TRBD1. CDR1 and CDR2 from the germline V gene are SGHTA and FQGNSA. The J segment lost 4 bases and the V segment lost 4 bases, leaving 7 bases of the junction unmatched. The CDR3 sequence is 15 residues long. The CDR3 sequence: CASSSTGASGNTIYF. The DNA of the CDR3 is TGTGCCAGCAGCTCCACAGGGGCCTCGGGAAACACCATATATTTT.

The V call is TRBV5-1, the J call TRBJ1-6; tentatively, D is TRBD1 (5 bases). The CDR3 totals 15 residues. Germline V gene lookup returns CDR1 SGHRS and CDR2 YFSETQ. V dropped 0 bases and J dropped 8 bases, with 12 bases sitting between them. The CDR3 spells CASSLDGGTDSPLHF. For the CDR3, the DNA is TGCGCCAGCAGCTTGGATGGGGGGACGGATTCACCCCTCCACTTT.

This sequence joins TRBV29-1 and TRBJ1-3; D is ambiguous. The CDR3 is 13 amino acids. CDR1 is SQVTM, CDR2 ANQGSEA, per germline. V was clipped by 4 bases and J by 4 bases, with 11 bases between them. CDR3: CSVGEGTGNTIYF. The CDR3, as DNA: TGCAGCGTTGGGGAGGGTACCGGAAACACCATATATTTT.

The chain couples TRBV7-8 to TRBJ1-1; tentative D call: TRBD1 (5 bases). This CDR3 has 16 amino acids. The V and J ends lost 6 bases and 0 bases respectively, with 17 bases between them. Germline V CDR1 and CDR2: SGHVS, FQNEAQ. CDR3 DNA sequence: TGTGCCAGCAGGCAGAAGAGGGGACTTCTGAACACTGAAGCTTTCTTT. This translates into CASRQKRGLLNTEAFF. The full variable domain, in which reference TRBV7-8 and TRBJ1-1 provide the parts outside the CDR3, is GAGVSQSPRYKVAKRGQDVALRCDPISGHVSLFWYQQALGQGPEFLTYFQNEAQLDKSGLPSDRFFAERPEGSVSTLKIQRTQQEDSAVYLCASRQKRGLLNTEAFFGQGTRLTVV.

V usage is TRBV5-4 and J usage is TRBJ2-1; 8 nucleotides match TRBD1. J gave up 4 bases and V 2 bases, and 2 bases lay outside the gene matches. The CDR3 length is 14 residues. Germline V CDR1 and CDR2: SGHNT, YYREEE (reference sequence). The CDR3 loop reads CASSLQGEYNEQFF. The CDR3 nucleotides are TGTGCCAGCAGCTTACAGGGGGAATACAATGAGCAGTTCTTC.

This clone was observed a single time. The chain is built from TRBV14 and TRBJ2-1, with 7 bases aligning to TRBD2. Germline values: CDR1 SGHDN, CDR2 FVKESK. Germline trimming cut 3 bases from V and 4 bases from J; bases unmatched to any gene: 3. The CDR3 is 14 amino acids. DNA for the CDR3: TGTGCCAGCAGCCAGTCTAGCGGTTACAATGAGCAGTTCTTC. This translates into CASSQSSGYNEQFF.

The chain employs TRBV5-1 and TRBJ2-7; 7 bases are a match to TRBD2. V lost 1 base, J lost 3 bases, and 7 bases stayed unmatched. The CDR3 sequence is 15 residues long. Germline assignment: CDR1 SGHRS and CDR2 YFSETQ. The CDR3 DNA is TGCGCCAGCAGCTTGCGGCTAGCGGTAAGCTACGAGCAGTACTTC. The encoded protein is CASSLRLAVSYEQYF.

This clone was seen a single time. In nucleotides, the CDR3 is TGCGCCAGCAAGATGGACAGGACCGAAGCTTTCTTT. Translating it yields CASKMDRTEAFF. The chain is built from TRBV10-1 and TRBJ1-1; TRBD1 agrees at 7 bases. Germline V gives CDR1 WNHNN, CDR2 SYGVQD (reference sequence). The CDR3 runs 12 residues. After removal of 7 bases from V and 8 bases from J, the junction contained 7 bases not matched to a gene.

This chain joins TRBV19 and TRBJ1-5; D is possibly TRBD1 (5 bases). Germline V gene lookup returns CDR1 LNHDA and CDR2 SQIVND (reference sequence). V was trimmed by 1 base and J by 13 bases, leaving 8 bases between them. This CDR3 has 11 amino acids. CDR3 bases: TGTGCCAGTAGTATAGGTGGGGCTCAGCATTTT. It encodes CASSIGGAQHF.

This clone appeared a few times. The chain recombines TRBV4-2 with TRBJ1-2; 10 bases are shared with TRBD1. The CDR3 is 15 residues long. Losses at the gene ends were 0 bases for V and 7 bases for J; bases not matched to a gene: 5. The germline CDR1 and CDR2 sequences are LGHNA and YNFKEQ. The CDR3 region has the DNA TGTGCCAGCAGCCAAGATCGGGACAGGGGCGGTGGCTACACCTTC. It encodes CASSQDRDRGGGYTF.

V gene TRBV19 combines with J gene TRBJ2-3, with 9 bases lining up with TRBD2. CDR3 length: 16 amino acids. With 4 bases clipped from V and 2 bases from J, the junction kept 7 bases outside the gene matches. CDR1 and CDR2 (germline): LNHDA, SQIVND (reference sequence). The DNA of the CDR3 is TGTGCCAGTAGTAGTAGCGGGGGAGGCTACACAGATACGCAGTATTTT. Translated: CASSSSGGGYTDTQYF.

A remark on this clone: This sample also contains other DNA sequences that code for the same CDR3. The V gene is TRBV5-1, the J gene TRBJ2-3, with D perhaps TRBD2 (6 bases). Trimming pared 4 bases from V and 0 bases from J, leaving 9 bases between. There are 14 residues in the CDR3. Germline loops: CDR1 SGHRS, CDR2 YFSETQ. The CDR3 here is CASSLGLSTDTQYF. Written as DNA, the CDR3 is TGCGCCAGCAGCCTCGGACTAAGCACAGATACGCAGTATTTT.

The chain has TRBV18 and TRBJ1-4, with no clear D. The V gene lost 0 bases and the J gene lost 4 bases, with 12 bases spanning the gap. Germline V lookup: CDR1 KGHSH, CDR2 LQKENI. This CDR3 comprises 16 residues. The CDR3: CASSPPGRKINEKLFF. The DNA of the CDR3 is TGTGCCAGCTCACCACCGGGGAGAAAGATTAATGAAAAACTGTTTTTT.

The V call is TRBV7-3, the J call TRBJ1-6; no definite D call. In germline, CDR1 is SGHTA, CDR2 FQGTGA. Trimming removed 1 base at V and 6 bases at J, with 4 bases between. CDR3 size: 13 residues. CDR3 sequence (DNA): TGTGCCAGCAGCTTAAGTCGTAATTCACCCCTCCACTTT. This gives the protein CASSLSRNSPLHF.